The sequence of this T cell receptor (beta chain) was determined in a study of response to subunit inactivated influenza vaccine. This clonotype was observed a handful of times. TCRdb re-called the RT-PCR reads through MiXCR, storing one row per CDR3 protein. The table has around 520,000 distinct CDR3 sequences, roughly 25% seen once. The CDR3 runs to 16 residues. V shed 6 bases and J 7 bases; nucleotides not matched to a gene: 13. The germline gives CDR1 MNHNS, CDR2 SASEGT. This specimen was CD4+ T cells sorted from PBMCs, taken more than 4 days after vaccination. The source of this sequence is a man aged 50 to 59 who received an inactivated influenza vaccine. V usage is TRBV6-1 and J usage is TRBJ2-1, with 9 bases aligning to TRBD2. The CDR3 DNA is TGTGCCAGCAGCCAAACCCCGGGACTAGCTATAAATGAGCAGTTCTTC. Amino acid sequence: CASSQTPGLAINEQFF.